One sample yielded the 16 T cell receptor beta chains listed below, sequenced in a study of radiation and T cells in renal cell carcinoma. The method was immunoSEQ multiplex PCR; TCRdb's version includes in-frame clones alone and lacks a portion of them. The sample lists about 78,000 clones; nearly 90% were seen once. Described time point: blood 4 weeks post-SBRT, at nephrectomy. Treatment denoted: 15 Gy SBRT to primary tumor, nephrectomy 4 weeks later. The material sequenced was blood, taken from a patient whose treatment included radiotherapy and nephrectomy. These receptors all stem from a woman in her 70s with renal cell carcinoma.

The chain employs TRBV18 and TRBJ1-3; D is undetermined. The germline gives CDR1 KGHSH, CDR2 LQKENI. Trimming removed 2 bases at V and 2 bases at J, with 4 bases between. CDR3 length: 13 residues. In DNA form, the CDR3 reads TGTGCCAGCTCACCAGGGACTGGAAACACCATATATTTT. This sequence encodes CASSPGTGNTIYF.

The V and J genes are TRBV7-2 and TRBJ2-3; D may be TRBD1 (5 bases). The CDR3 runs to 18 residues. The germline V and J ends were trimmed by 1 base and 3 bases, with 20 bases remaining between them. In germline, CDR1 is SGHTA, CDR2 FQGNSA. In DNA, the CDR3 is TGTGCCAGCAGCTTAGGACCCGTGACAGTTACTGCGACAGATACGCAGTATTTT. It codes for CASSLGPVTVTATDTQYF.

The V call is TRBV6-1, the J call TRBJ2-7, with D uncertain. V was shortened by 8 bases and J by 1 base, with 12 bases between the two germline ends. The CDR3 runs 13 residues. Germline loops: CDR1 MNHNS, CDR2 SASEGT. Here the CDR3 DNA reads TGTGCCAGCTCGAAGGCGGCTTCCTACGAGCAGTACTTC. Its protein product is CASSKAASYEQYF.

The chain uses TRBV18 and TRBJ2-7; 14 bases map to TRBD2. Germline V gene sequence: CDR1 KGHSH, CDR2 LQKENI. The CDR3 loop spans 16 amino acids. Trimming took 8 bases from V and 0 from J; bases not matched to a gene: 6. CDR3 sequence: CASTGLAGANSYEQYF. Written as DNA, the CDR3 is TGTGCCAGCACGGGACTAGCGGGGGCCAACTCCTACGAGCAGTACTTC.

The chain recombines TRBV7-2 with TRBJ2-3; 9 bases align to TRBD2. The length of the CDR3 is 15 residues. Trimming at V came to 5 bases and at J to 0 bases, leaving 3 bases not matched to a gene. Germline V gene data show CDR1 as SGHTA and CDR2 as FQGNSA. The CDR3 reads CASSPTSGSTDTQYF. CDR3 DNA sequence: TGTGCCAGCAGCCCAACTAGCGGGAGCACAGATACGCAGTATTTT.

The rearrangement uses TRBV19 and TRBJ1-2; D uncertain. The CDR3 covers 14 residues. Germline lookup yields CDR1 LNHDA and CDR2 SQIVND (reference sequence). V gave up 0 bases and J gave up 0 bases, with 5 bases separating them. CDR3 DNA: TGTGCCAGTAGTATAGACGGGGCTAACTATGGCTACACCTTC. Amino acid sequence: CASSIDGANYGYTF.

The chain employs TRBV2 and TRBJ1-6; 10 positions agree with TRBD1. V was pared by 6 bases and J by 7 bases, with 6 bases of the junction left unmatched. The CDR3 has 15 residues. Germline assignment: CDR1 SNHLY and CDR2 FYNNEI. The DNA for the CDR3 is TGTGCCAGCAGGAGGGACAGGGGAAGAAATTCACCCCTCCACTTT. Amino acids: CASRRDRGRNSPLHF.

This clone occurred a few times. The V call is TRBV10-1, the J call TRBJ1-1; 12 nucleotides agree with TRBD1. Germline-derived CDR1 and CDR2 are WNHNN and SYGVQD (reference sequence). The CDR3 is 17 amino acids. J gave up 6 bases and V 6 bases, and 14 bases lay outside the gene matches. The CDR3 is CASRAPGQGAEEAEAFF. The CDR3 DNA is TGCGCCAGCAGGGCTCCGGGACAGGGGGCGGAAGAGGCTGAAGCTTTCTTT.

The J gene is TRBJ2-7, the V gene TRBV27; 8 bases line up with TRBD1. This CDR3 region has 12 residues. Looked up from germline, CDR1 is MNHEY and CDR2 is SMNVEV (reference sequence). The V and J ends lost 4 bases and 7 bases, in that order; junction bases with no gene match: 3. CDR3 coding DNA: TGTGCCAGCAGTTACCGACAGGGGGAGCAGTACTTC. Protein sequence: CASSYRQGEQYF.

V gene TRBV6-1 combines with J gene TRBJ2-7; 9 nucleotides match TRBD2. CDR1 is MNHNS and CDR2 is SASEGT in the germline V gene. V lost 8 bases, J lost 4 bases, and 3 bases stayed unmatched. The CDR3 spans 12 residues. Here the CDR3 reads CASGLAGYEQYF. The CDR3 DNA sequence: TGTGCCAGCGGGCTAGCGGGATACGAGCAGTACTTC.

The chain combines TRBV6-6 with TRBJ2-1; a possible D gene is TRBD1 (5 bases). V gave up 10 bases and J gave up 5 bases, with 12 bases separating them. Germline values: CDR1 MNHNY, CDR2 SVGAGI (reference sequence). CDR3 length: 12 amino acids. CDR3 sequence reads: CATSRDNNEQFF. CDR3 in DNA: TGTGCCACAAGCAGGGATAACAATGAGCAGTTCTTC.

V usage is TRBV5-6 and J usage is TRBJ1-3; D uncertain. V gave up 0 bases and J gave up 2 bases, with 12 bases separating them. CDR1 and CDR2 (germline): SGHDT, YYEEEE. The CDR3 sequence is 16 residues long. The CDR3 DNA is TGTGCCAGCAGCTTGGCCCGGGGTTGGGCTGGAAACACCATATATTTT. It codes for CASSLARGWAGNTIYF. The variable domain in full, with the rest retrieved from reference TRBV5-6 and TRBJ1-3, is DAGVTQSPTHLIKTRGQQVTLRCSPKSGHDTVSWYQQALGQGPQFIFQYYEEEERQRGNFPDRFSGHQFPNYSSELNVNALLLGDSALYLCASSLARGWAGNTIYFGEGSWLTVV.

This chain links TRBV9 with TRBJ2-3; D is uncertain. The CDR3 sequence is 12 residues long. V lost 4 bases and J 4 bases, leaving 7 bases between the germline ends. Germline CDR1 reads SGDLS; CDR2 reads YYNGEE. The CDR3: CASSPASDTQYF. CDR3 in DNA: TGTGCCAGCAGCCCGGCCTCAGATACGCAGTATTTT.

V is TRBV9 and J is TRBJ1-1, with D unclear. Trimming shortened V by 0 bases and J by 3 bases, and 15 bases separated the two germline ends. This CDR3 is built from 16 residues. Germline CDR1 reads SGDLS; CDR2 reads YYNGEE. The CDR3 is CASSVGLRATDTEAFF. CDR3 in DNA: TGTGCCAGCAGCGTAGGGCTCCGGGCTACGGACACTGAAGCTTTCTTT.

V and J are TRBV19 and TRBJ1-6; D uncertain. Trimming removed 5 bases at V and 9 bases at J, with 14 bases between. CDR1 is LNHDA and CDR2 is SQIVND in the germline V gene (reference sequence). The CDR3 has 14 amino acids. The CDR3 DNA sequence: TGTGCCAGTAGTTTCCGGGGTAAAGGTTCACCCCTCCACTTT. It codes for CASSFRGKGSPLHF.

The chain employs TRBV19 and TRBJ1-1, with 7 positions matching TRBD1. This CDR3 contains 14 residues. V dropped 5 bases and J dropped 7; count of bases not matched to a gene: 10. The germline CDR1 and CDR2 sequences are LNHDA and SQIVND (reference sequence). This CDR3 is CASSPRTGRGEAFF. CDR3 DNA sequence: TGTGCCAGTAGTCCGCGGACAGGACGGGGTGAAGCTTTCTTT.